A selection of T cell receptor beta chains follows, all from one sample in a study of cytomegalovirus exposure and HLA in healthy donors. TCRdb's copy holds only in-frame clones and misses some; the assay was immunoSEQ multiplex PCR. The profile shows over 150,000 clones, about 80% of them singletons. Sequenced material: PBMCs. The receptors derive from a woman under 30 in good health and CMV-seropositive. Both conserved end residues are part of each CDR3. D genes are given only for firm matches. Only some rows state a clone size, as once, few, many or a class for expanded clones.

j_gene | abundance | v_gene | d_gene | CDR3nt | CDR3aa
TRBJ1-1 | - | TRBV7-9 | - | TGTGCCAGCAGCTTAGATTCAGGGGAAAATACTGAAGCTTTCTTT | CASSLDSGENTEAFF
TRBJ2-7 | - | TRBV27 | - | TGTGCCAGCAGCCCGAACATGCGGGGTTACTACGAGCAGTACTTC | CASSPNMRGYYEQYF
TRBJ1-2 | - | TRBV27 | - | TGTGCCAGCGCACGGGGGGCTCACTATGGCTACACCTTC | CASARGAHYGYTF
TRBJ1-5 | - | TRBV7-2 | - | TGTGCCAGCAGCCACTACAGGGATAGCAATCAGCCCCAGCATTTT | CASSHYRDSNQPQHF
TRBJ1-1 | - | TRBV11-3 | - | TGTGCCAGCAGCTTATTTCGGGACACTGAAGCTTTCTTT | CASSLFRDTEAFF
TRBJ1-3 | - | TRBV29-1 | TRBD1 | TGCAGCGTCCAACCACTCGACAGGGCTGGAAACACCATATATTTT | CSVQPLDRAGNTIYF
TRBJ2-3 | - | TRBV18 | - | TGTGCCAGCTCACCAACAGGGAGTGTTGCAGATACGCAGTATTTT | CASSPTGSVADTQYF
TRBJ1-1 | - | TRBV19 | - | TGTGCCAGTAGTATCGGGTCAGTACCTACTGAAGCTTTCTTT | CASSIGSVPTEAFF
TRBJ1-1 | - | TRBV27 | TRBD1 | TGTGCCAGCAGTTTAGTAACTCCGGGACAGGGTAACACTGAAGCTTTCTTT | CASSLVTPGQGNTEAFF
TRBJ2-5 | - | TRBV7-9 | - | TGTGCCAGCAGCAAAACAGGGTCCCAAGAGACCCAGTACTTC | CASSKTGSQETQYF
TRBJ2-5 | - | TRBV9 | TRBD2 | TGTGCCAGCAGCGTAGACGGCGGGGGGAAGACCCAGTACTTC | CASSVDGGGKTQYF
TRBJ2-5 | few | TRBV7-2 | - | TGTGCCAGCAGCCCGTACGGTGAGACCCAGTACTTC | CASSPYGETQYF
TRBJ1-2 | - | TRBV6-1 | - | TGTGCCAGCAGTGCGGACAAGGTGCCCACCTTC | CASSADKVPTF
TRBJ2-7 | - | TRBV14 | - | TGTGCCAGCAGCCAAAATCTCGGCGGAACCTACGAGCAGTACTTC | CASSQNLGGTYEQYF
TRBJ1-2 | - | TRBV4-3 | - | TGCGCCAGCAGCCAAGGGGGGGTTAACTATGGCTACACCTTC | CASSQGGVNYGYTF
TRBJ1-5 | few | TRBV25-1 | - | TGTGCCAGCACGGCGGGGGCAAATCAGCCCCAGCATTTT | CASTAGANQPQHF
TRBJ2-3 | - | TRBV7-6 | - | TGTGCCAGCAGCTTATATTTAGCCGCGGATACGCAGTATTTT | CASSLYLAADTQYF
TRBJ1-2 | - | TRBV27 | TRBD1 | TGTGCCAGCAGCCCAGTCACAGGGGGCGCAGGCTATGGCTACACCTTC | CASSPVTGGAGYGYTF
TRBJ2-2 | - | TRBV4-3 | TRBD2 | TGCGCCAGCAGCCAACTGGCGGGGGGGCTGGAGGGGGAGCTGTTTTTT | CASSQLAGGLEGELFF
TRBJ2-5 | - | TRBV7-2 | - | TGTGCCAGCAGCTCGCTAGCGGGGGGACAGGGGGAGACCCAGTACTTC | CASSSLAGGQGETQYF
TRBJ2-2 | few | TRBV10-3 | - | TGTGCCATCAGTGGAGGGCCTTCGAACACCGGGGAGCTGTTTTTT | CAISGGPSNTGELFF
TRBJ1-1 | - | TRBV10-3 | - | TGTGCCATCAGTGGTTCGGAGCGCACTGAAGCTTTCTTT | CAISGSERTEAFF
TRBJ2-3 | - | TRBV11-2 | - | TGTGCCAGCAGCTTAATGGGAGCCGCTAGCACAGATACGCAGTATTTT | CASSLMGAASTDTQYF
TRBJ2-7 | - | TRBV4-1 | - | TGCGCCAGCAGCCTCCAAAGCGGATACGAGCAGTACTTC | CASSLQSGYEQYF
TRBJ1-1 | - | TRBV4-3 | TRBD1 | TGCGCCAGCAGCCAAGTTCACAGGGGAACTGAAGCTTTCTTT | CASSQVHRGTEAFF
TRBJ1-5 | once | TRBV6-5 | - | TGTGCCAGCAGTTCGGGACAAAGCAATCAGCCCCAGCATTTT | CASSSGQSNQPQHF
TRBJ2-1 | - | TRBV4-3 | TRBD2 | TGCGCCAGCAGCCCCGGGACTAGCGTTAACAATGAGCAGTTCTTC | CASSPGTSVNNEQFF
TRBJ2-7 | - | TRBV6-5 | TRBD1 | TGTGCCAGCAGTTACTCCGGGACAGCAGCCTACGAGCAGTACTTC | CASSYSGTAAYEQYF